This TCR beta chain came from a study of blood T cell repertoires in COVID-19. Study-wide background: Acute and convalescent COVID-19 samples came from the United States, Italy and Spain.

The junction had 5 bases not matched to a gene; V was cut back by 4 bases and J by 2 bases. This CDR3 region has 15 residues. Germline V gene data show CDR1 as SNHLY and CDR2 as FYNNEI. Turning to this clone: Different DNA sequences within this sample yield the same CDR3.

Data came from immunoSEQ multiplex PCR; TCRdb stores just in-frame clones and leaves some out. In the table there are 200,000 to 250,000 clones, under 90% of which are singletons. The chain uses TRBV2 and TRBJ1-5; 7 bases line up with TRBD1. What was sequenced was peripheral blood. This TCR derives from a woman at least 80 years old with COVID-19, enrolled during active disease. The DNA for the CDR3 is TGTGCCAGCAGTGGACAGGGTAGGGGCAATCAGCCCCAGCATTTT. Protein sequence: CASSGQGRGNQPQHF.